This T cell receptor beta chain was captured in a study of identical twins (dated by TCRdb to 2016 to 2017). For the study in its entirety: TCR alpha and beta repertoires from monozygotic twins, unrelated adults of various ages and cord blood were deep-sequenced to test whether fetal clonotypes persist. To rule out contamination, the twin experiments were replicated at different times with different library preparation protocols.

The library came from 5' RACE. Sequencing took place on an Illumina HiSeq 2000. Template switching introduced a universal primer binding site; the final cDNA contained a unique molecular identifier, enabling accurate counting of TCR cDNA molecules. Specific primers in the conserved constant-segment region were used to synthesize first-strand cDNA for TCR alpha and beta chains. To control for contamination, every cDNA library carried two barcodes: a SMART-Mk sample barcode plus Illumina barcodes. TruSeq adapter sequences and Illumina sample barcodes were added in two successive PCR steps. TCR alpha and beta cDNA libraries were sequenced on the Illumina HiSeq platform with custom primers. The authors processed their data as follows. Unique molecular identifiers were extracted from raw reads with MiGEC, and CDR3 positions were determined with MiXCR. Recombination models were inferred per individual with the repgenHMM and IGoR tools using an EM algorithm. Shared clonotype analysis was performed with the tcR package in R, normalizing sharing by the product of cloneset sizes. To study raw recombination free of thymic and clonal selection effects, out-of-frame nonproductive sequences were analyzed. TCRdb handled the public reads itself, with Q25 trimming in fastp and clone calling in MiXCR, and kept productive beta chains. Rows are combined by CDR3 protein, so each entry shows the most common genes and DNA. TCRdb, rather than the study authors, made the V and J calls. Within this sample are some 570,000 distinct CDR3 sequences, with more than 20% of them counted one time only. The ten top clones hold 0.4% to 0.6% of the sample.

The CDR3 spans 17 residues, from the cysteine through the phenylalanine. The sequence is cut down to CDR3 DNA, 51 bases in frame from base 1. V lost 0 bases and J lost 1 base; the stretch between them is 14 bases long. CDR1 and CDR2 are read off the germline V gene as MNHEY and SVGAGI. Only healthy Caucasian donors were included. The twin cohort consisted of three pairs of female monozygotic twins, all aged about 18 to 29 years. Positive isolation kits from Invitrogen were used to isolate the CD4+ and CD8+ T cell populations. Broad study findings and their caveats: Compared with coincidental sharing between unrelated individuals, an excess of low generation-probability sequences was observed among out-of-frame TCR alpha sequences shared between twins. Zero-insertion analyses could be partly confounded by invariant T cells such as MAIT and iNKT, though diverse VJ usage argued against such confounding for most clonotypes. Because the same donors could not be followed over many years, the conclusions depended on cross-sectional statistical analysis. Fewer insertions were carried by abundant cord blood beta clonotypes, a similar but weaker trend appeared in young adult naive repertoires, and no such trend appeared in memory repertoires. Out-of-frame TCR alpha sharing in monozygotic twins was systematically underestimated by recombination models, whereas sharing between unrelated individuals was in agreement with the recombination models. Excess twin sharing in beta out-of-frame sequences was weaker because fewer shared sequences lowered the signal-to-noise ratio.

This clonotype showed up just a few times. It has no known antigen specificity. Base qualities are not at hand, and no much larger clone is one base apart. This sample was also put to use in a study of yellow fever vaccine responses in identical twins. According to the second study: The authors reported that the T cell response to vaccination in identical twins appeared partly convergent and partly personalized. In the study, vaccine-responding T cell clones were precisely tracked in identical twins.

This receptor was obtained from a woman between 18 and 29 years old in good health. The chain couples TRBV6-5 to TRBJ2-3; TRBD2 is a possible D gene, resting on 6 matching bases. The source material was CD4+ T cells sorted from blood. The nucleotide sequence reads as follows: TGTGCCAGCAGTTACTCGAGCGGGCTAGGAGGCACAGATACGCAGTATTTT. This is translated as CASSYSSGLGGTDTQYF.